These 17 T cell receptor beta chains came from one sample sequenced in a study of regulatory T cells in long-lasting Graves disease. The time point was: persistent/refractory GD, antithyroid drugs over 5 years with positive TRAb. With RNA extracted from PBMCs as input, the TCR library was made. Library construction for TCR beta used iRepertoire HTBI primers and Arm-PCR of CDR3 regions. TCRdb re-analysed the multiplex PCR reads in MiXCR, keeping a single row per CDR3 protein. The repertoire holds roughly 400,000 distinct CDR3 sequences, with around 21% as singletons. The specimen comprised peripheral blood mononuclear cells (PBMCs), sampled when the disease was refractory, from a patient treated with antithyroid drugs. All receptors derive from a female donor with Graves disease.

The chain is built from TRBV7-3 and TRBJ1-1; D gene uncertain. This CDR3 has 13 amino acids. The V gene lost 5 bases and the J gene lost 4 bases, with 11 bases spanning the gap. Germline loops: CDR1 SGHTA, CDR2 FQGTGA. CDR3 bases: TGTGCCAGCAGCACGCAGCCCAGCACTGAAGCTTTCTTT. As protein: CASSTQPSTEAFF.

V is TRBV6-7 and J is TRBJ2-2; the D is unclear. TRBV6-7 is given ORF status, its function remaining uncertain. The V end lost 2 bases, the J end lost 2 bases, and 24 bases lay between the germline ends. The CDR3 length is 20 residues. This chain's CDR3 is CASSYPADFWSGQNTGELFF. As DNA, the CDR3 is TGTGCCAGCAGTTACCCCGCCGATTTTTGGTCGGGTCAAAACACCGGGGAGCTGTTTTTT.

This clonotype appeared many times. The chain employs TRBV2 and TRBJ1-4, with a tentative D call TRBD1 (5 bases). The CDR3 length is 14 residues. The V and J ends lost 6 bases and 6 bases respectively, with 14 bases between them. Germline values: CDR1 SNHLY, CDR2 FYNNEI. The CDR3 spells CASRGGTYHEKLFF. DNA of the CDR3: TGTGCCAGCAGGGGCGGGACGTATCATGAAAAACTGTTTTTT.

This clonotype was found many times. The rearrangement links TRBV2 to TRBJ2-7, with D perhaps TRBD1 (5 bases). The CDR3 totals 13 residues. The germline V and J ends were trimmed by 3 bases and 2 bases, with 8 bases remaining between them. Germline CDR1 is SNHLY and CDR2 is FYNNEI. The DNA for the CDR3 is TGTGCCAGCAGTGACCCAGGGACCTACGAGCAGTACTTC. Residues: CASSDPGTYEQYF.

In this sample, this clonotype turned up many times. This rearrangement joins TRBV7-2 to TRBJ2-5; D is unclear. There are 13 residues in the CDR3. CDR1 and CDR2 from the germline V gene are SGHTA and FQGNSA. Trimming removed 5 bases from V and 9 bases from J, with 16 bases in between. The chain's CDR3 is CASSLRPTEAQYF. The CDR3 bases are TGTGCCAGCAGCCTACGACCAACCGAGGCCCAGTACTTC.

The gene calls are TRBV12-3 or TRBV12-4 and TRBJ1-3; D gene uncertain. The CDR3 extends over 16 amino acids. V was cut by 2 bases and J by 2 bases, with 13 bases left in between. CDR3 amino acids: CASSLSTWITGNTIYF. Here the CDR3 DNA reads TGTGCCAGCAGTTTATCGACGTGGATAACTGGAAACACCATATATTTT.

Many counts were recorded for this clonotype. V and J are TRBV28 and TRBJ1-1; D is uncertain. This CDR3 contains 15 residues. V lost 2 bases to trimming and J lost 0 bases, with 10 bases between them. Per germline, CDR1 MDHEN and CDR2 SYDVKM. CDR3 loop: CASSLEASLNTEAFF. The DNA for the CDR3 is TGTGCCAGCAGTTTAGAGGCCAGCTTGAACACTGAAGCTTTCTTT.

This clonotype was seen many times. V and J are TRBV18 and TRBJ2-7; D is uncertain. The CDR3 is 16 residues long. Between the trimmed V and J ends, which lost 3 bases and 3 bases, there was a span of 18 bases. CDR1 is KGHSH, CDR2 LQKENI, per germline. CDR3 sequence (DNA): TGTGCCAGCTCACCGTTGGACCGACGACGGAACTACGAGCAGTACTTC. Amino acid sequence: CASSPLDRRRNYEQYF. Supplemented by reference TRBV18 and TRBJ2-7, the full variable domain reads NAGVMQNPRHLVRRRGQEARLRCSPMKGHSHVYWYRQLPEEGLKFMVYLQKENIIDESGMPKERFSAEFPKEGPSILRIQQVVRGDSAAYFCASSPLDRRRNYEQYFGPGTRLTVT.

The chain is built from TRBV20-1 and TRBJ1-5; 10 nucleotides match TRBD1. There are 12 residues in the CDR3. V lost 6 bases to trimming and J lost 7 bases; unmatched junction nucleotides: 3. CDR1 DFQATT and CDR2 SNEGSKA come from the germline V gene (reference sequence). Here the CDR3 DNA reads TGCAGTGCGGGGACAGGGGCGCAGCCCCAGCATTTT. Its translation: CSAGTGAQPQHF.

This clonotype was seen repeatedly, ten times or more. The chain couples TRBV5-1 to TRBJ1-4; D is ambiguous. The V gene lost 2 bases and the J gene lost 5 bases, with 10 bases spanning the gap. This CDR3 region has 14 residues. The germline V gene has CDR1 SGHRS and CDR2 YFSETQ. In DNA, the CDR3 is TGCGCCAGCAGCTTAGACGGACTCAATGAAAAACTGTTTTTT. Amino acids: CASSLDGLNEKLFF. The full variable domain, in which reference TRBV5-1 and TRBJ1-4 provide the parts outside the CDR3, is KAGVTQTPRYLIKTRGQQVTLSCSPISGHRSVSWYQQTPGQGLQFLFEYFSETQRNKGNFPGRFSGRQFSNSRSEMNVSTLELGDSALYLCASSLDGLNEKLFFGSGTQLSVL.

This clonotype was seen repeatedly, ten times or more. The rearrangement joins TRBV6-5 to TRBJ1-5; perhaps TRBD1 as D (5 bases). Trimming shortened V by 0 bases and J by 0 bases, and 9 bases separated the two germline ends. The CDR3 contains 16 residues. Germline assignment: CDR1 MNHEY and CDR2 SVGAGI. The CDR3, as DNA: TGTGCCAGCAGTTACTCGTCCGGGGGTAGCAATCAGCCCCAGCATTTT. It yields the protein CASSYSSGGSNQPQHF.

The CDR3 here is CSARLAGTYEQYF. The CDR3 DNA sequence: TGCAGTGCTAGATTGGCGGGCACCTACGAGCAGTACTTC. V gene TRBV20-1 combines with J gene TRBJ2-7, with a possible D match to TRBD2 (5 bases). The V end lost 2 bases, the J end lost 2 bases, and 10 bases lay between the germline ends. Germline V CDR1 and CDR2: DFQATT, SNEGSKA (reference sequence). The CDR3 loop spans 13 amino acids.

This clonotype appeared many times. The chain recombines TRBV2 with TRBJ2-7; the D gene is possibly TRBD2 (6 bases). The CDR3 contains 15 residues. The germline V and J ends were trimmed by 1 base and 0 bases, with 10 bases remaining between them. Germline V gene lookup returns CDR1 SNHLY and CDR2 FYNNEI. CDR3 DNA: TGTGCCAGCAGTGAAGGGCGGGATAGCTCCTACGAGCAGTACTTC. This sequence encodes CASSEGRDSSYEQYF.

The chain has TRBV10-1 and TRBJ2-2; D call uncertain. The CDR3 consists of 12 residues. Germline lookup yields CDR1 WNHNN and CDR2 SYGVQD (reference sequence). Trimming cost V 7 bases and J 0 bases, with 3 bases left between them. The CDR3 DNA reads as TGCGCCAGCACCTCGAACACCGGGGAGCTGTTTTTT. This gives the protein CASTSNTGELFF.

This CDR3 is CASSPGTTSRLEQYF. The DNA of the CDR3 is TGTGCCAGCAGCCCAGGGACTACTTCTAGATTGGAGCAGTACTTC. The rearrangement joins TRBV3-1 to TRBJ2-7; 7 nucleotides align to TRBD2. The CDR3 is 15 residues long. Trimming cost V 4 bases and J 7 bases; bases outside gene matches: 13. Looked up from germline, CDR1 is LGHDT and CDR2 is YNNKEL (reference sequence).

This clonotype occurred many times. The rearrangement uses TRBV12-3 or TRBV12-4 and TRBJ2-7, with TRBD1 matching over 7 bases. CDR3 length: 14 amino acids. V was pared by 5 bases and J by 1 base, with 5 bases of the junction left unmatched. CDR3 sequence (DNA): TGTGCCAGCAGTCAACGGGACAGATCCTACGAGCAGTACTTC. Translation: CASSQRDRSYEQYF.

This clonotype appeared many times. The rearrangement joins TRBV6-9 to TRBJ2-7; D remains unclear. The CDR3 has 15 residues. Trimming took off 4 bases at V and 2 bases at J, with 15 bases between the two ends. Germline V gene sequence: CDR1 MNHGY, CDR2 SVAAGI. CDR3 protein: CASSSLVGLTYEQYF. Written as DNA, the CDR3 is TGTGCCAGCAGTTCCCTGGTGGGTTTGACCTACGAGCAGTACTTC.